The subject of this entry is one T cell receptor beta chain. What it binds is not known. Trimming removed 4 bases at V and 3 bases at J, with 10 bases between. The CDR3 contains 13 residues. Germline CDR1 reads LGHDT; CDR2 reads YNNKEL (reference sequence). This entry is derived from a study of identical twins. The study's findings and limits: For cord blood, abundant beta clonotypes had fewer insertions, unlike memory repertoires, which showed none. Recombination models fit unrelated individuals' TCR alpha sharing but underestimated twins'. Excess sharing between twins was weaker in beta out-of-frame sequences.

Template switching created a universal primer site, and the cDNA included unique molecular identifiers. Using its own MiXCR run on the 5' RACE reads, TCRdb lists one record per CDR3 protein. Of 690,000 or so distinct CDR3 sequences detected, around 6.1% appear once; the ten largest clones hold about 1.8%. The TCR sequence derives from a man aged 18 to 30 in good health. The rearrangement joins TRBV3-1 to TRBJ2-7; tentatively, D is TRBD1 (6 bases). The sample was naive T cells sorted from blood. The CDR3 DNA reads TGTGCCAGCAGCCCCTTCAGGGGCTACGAGCAGTACTTC. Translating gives CASSPFRGYEQYF.